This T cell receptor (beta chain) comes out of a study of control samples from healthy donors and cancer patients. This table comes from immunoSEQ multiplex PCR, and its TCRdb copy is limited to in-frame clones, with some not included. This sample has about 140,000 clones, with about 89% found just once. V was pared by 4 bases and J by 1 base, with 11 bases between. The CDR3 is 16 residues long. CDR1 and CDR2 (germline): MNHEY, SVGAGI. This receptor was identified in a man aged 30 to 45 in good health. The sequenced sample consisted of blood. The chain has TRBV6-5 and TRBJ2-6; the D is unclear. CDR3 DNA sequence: TGTGCCAGCAGTTCTAGGAAAAGGTCTGGGGCCAACGTCCTGACTTTC. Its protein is CASSSRKRSGANVLTF.